The present T cell receptor beta chain was sequenced within a study of patients and donors after allogeneic stem cell transplantation (dated by TCRdb to 2018 to 2020). This clonotype was seen more than once but under ten times. Its antigen target is currently unknown. The input lacks base qualities; no much larger clone sits a single base away. At the junction V is shortened by 1 base and J by 2 bases; bases outside the gene matches: 3. Taken from the germline V gene, the CDR1 and CDR2 loops are MGHDK and SYGVNS. From the cysteine up to the phenylalanine, the CDR3 has a length of 15 residues. The kept DNA is CDR3 alone, 45 bases in frame from the first base. Library generation was performed with RT-PCR. The listed sequencing device is NextSeq 550. The public reads were reprocessed in TCRdb via fastp at Q25 and MiXCR, keeping in-frame beta chains. One record per CDR3 amino acid sequence lists the most common genes and DNA. The sample includes about 150,000 distinct CDR3 sequences, with about a quarter observed a single time. The ten biggest clones cover roughly 27% of the sample.

The sample consisted of blood, either unsorted or a sorted T cell fraction (not recorded which). This TCR was sampled from a human donor who was either an allogeneic HSCT recipient or a stem cell or donor lymphocyte infusion donor (not recorded which). It is not recorded whose cells these are; they may come from a transplant donor. This chain joins TRBV25-1 to TRBJ2-7, with 9 bases in between that match TRBD2. For the CDR3, the sequence is CASSEFPSGTYEQYF. The base sequence is TGTGCCAGCAGTGAATTCCCTAGCGGGACCTACGAGCAGTACTTC.